The present T cell receptor beta chain was sequenced within a study of blood T cell repertoires in COVID-19. In the study's own analysis: Amplification of reference gene primers provided the estimated nucleated cell counts. Profiled with immunoSEQ multiplex PCR; TCRdb holds only in-frame clones, not every one. V, J and clone size derive from that table, while D and trimming were established from the DNA sequence. This sample has approximately 97,000 clones, with 70% to 90% found just once. The source material was peripheral blood. The TCR comes from a man in his forties or fifties with active or convalescent COVID-19.

In DNA form, the CDR3 reads TGCAGCGTTGAAGTGACTGGCCAGGGGACACCCTACGAGCAGTACTTC. This encodes CSVEVTGQGTPYEQYF. The chain joins TRBV29-1 to TRBJ2-7; perhaps TRBD1 as D (6 bases). This CDR3 has 16 residues. Trimming took 1 base from V and 2 from J, leaving 18 bases between them. Germline CDR1 is SQVTM and CDR2 is ANQGSEA.